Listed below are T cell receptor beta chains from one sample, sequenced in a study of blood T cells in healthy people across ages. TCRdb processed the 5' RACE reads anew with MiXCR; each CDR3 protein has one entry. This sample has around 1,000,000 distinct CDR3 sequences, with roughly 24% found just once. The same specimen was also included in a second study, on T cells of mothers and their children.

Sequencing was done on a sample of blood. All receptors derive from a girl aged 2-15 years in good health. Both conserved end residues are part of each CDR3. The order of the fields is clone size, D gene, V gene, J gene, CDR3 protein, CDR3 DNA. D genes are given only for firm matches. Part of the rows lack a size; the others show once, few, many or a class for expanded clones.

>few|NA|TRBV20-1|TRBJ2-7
CSAQGSGEQYF
TGCAGTGCCCAGGGGTCAGGCGAGCAGTACTTC
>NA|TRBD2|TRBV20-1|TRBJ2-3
CSAKNKWVTSGYLDTQYF
TGCAGTGCGAAAAATAAATGGGTGACTAGCGGGTACTTAGATACGCAGTATTTT
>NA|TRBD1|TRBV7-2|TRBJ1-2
CASSLIQGASGYTF
TGTGCCAGCAGCTTAATACAGGGGGCTAGTGGCTACACCTTC
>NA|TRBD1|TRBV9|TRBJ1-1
CASIYGQATEAFF
TGTGCCAGCATTTACGGACAGGCCACTGAAGCTTTCTTT
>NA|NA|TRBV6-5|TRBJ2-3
CASSFRAPPSTDTQYF
TGTGCCAGCAGTTTTAGGGCTCCTCCTAGCACAGATACGCAGTATTTT
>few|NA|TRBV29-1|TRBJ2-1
CSVEESLAYSYNEQFF
TGCAGCGTTGAAGAGTCCCTAGCTTATTCCTACAATGAGCAGTTCTTC
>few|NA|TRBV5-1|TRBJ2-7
CASSLQGIFYEQYF
TGCGCCAGCAGCCTACAGGGTATCTTCTACGAGCAGTACTTC
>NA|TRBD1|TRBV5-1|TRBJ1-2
CASSIGQANYGYTF
TGCGCCAGCAGCATTGGACAGGCGAACTATGGCTACACCTTC
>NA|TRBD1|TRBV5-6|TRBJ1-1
CASSLMVGVSGQVYGEAFF
TGTGCCAGCAGCTTGATGGTCGGGGTAAGTGGACAGGTCTATGGAGAAGCTTTCTTT
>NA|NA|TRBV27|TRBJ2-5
CASSSEPSQETQYF
TGTGCCAGCAGTTCCGAACCCAGCCAAGAGACCCAGTACTTC
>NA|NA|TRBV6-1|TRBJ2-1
CASSERVILTTPSSYNEQFF
TGTGCCAGCAGTGAAAGGGTAATATTGACGACGCCCAGCTCCTACAATGAGCAGTTCTTC
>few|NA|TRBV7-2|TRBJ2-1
CASSLEDSLMDEQFF
TGTGCCAGCAGCTTAGAAGACTCCCTCATGGATGAGCAGTTCTTC
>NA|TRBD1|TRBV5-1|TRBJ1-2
CASSLETGAYGYTF
TGCGCCAGCAGCTTGGAGACAGGGGCCTATGGCTACACCTTC
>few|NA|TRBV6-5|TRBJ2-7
CASSYSVSGPVYEQYF
TGTGCCAGCAGTTACTCAGTTAGCGGACCAGTGTACGAGCAGTACTTC
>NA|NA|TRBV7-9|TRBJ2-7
CASSHRDNYEQYF
TGTGCCAGCAGCCACAGGGACAACTACGAGCAGTACTTC
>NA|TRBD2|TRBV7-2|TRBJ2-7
CASTPGLAGLYEQYF
TGTGCCAGCACCCCGGGACTAGCGGGACTTTACGAGCAGTACTTC
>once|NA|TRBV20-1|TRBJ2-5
CSARQDCRQETQYF
TGCAGTGCTAGACAGGACTGCCGCCAAGAGACCCAGTACTTC
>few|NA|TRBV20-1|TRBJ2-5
CSAIPWGETQYF
TGCAGTGCTATCCCATGGGGAGAGACCCAGTACTTC
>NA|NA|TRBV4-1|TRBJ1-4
CASSQDGTSELFF
TGCGCCAGCAGCCAAGATGGGACGAGTGAACTGTTTTTT
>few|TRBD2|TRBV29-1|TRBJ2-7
CSVAGTTSYEQYF
TGCAGCGTTGCGGGGACTACCTCCTACGAGCAGTACTTC
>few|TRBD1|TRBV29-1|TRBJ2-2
CSVGTGKSGELFF
TGCAGCGTTGGGACAGGGAAATCCGGGGAGCTGTTTTTT
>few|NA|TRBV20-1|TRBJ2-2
CSARVRAGTGELFF
TGCAGTGCTAGAGTACGGGCGGGCACCGGGGAGCTGTTTTTT
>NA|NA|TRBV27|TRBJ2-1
CASSLILSWNEQFF
TGTGCCAGCTCACTAATACTCTCCTGGAATGAGCAGTTCTTC
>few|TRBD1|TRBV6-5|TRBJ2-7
CASRPRQGRVYEQYF
TGTGCCAGCAGACCCAGACAGGGCAGAGTTTACGAGCAGTACTTC